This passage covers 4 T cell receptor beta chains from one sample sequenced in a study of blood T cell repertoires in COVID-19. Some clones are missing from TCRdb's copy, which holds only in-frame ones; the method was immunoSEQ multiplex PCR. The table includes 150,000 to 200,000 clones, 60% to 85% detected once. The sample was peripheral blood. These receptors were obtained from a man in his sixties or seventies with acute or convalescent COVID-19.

CDR3 sequence reads: CASSLMTITNEKLFF. The CDR3 DNA sequence: TGTGCCAGCAGCCTCATGACTATAACGAATGAAAAACTGTTTTTT. This sequence joins TRBV5-6 and TRBJ1-4; no clear D. The germline V gene encodes CDR1 SGHDT and CDR2 YYEEEE. The CDR3 extends over 15 amino acids. V lost 4 bases to trimming and J lost 5 bases, with 15 bases between them.

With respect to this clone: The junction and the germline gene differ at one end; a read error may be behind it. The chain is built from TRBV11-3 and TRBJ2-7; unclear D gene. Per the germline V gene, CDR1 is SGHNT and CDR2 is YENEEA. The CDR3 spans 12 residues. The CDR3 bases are TGTGCCAGCAGCTTAGAATCCTTCGAGCAGTACTTC. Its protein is CASSLESFEQYF.

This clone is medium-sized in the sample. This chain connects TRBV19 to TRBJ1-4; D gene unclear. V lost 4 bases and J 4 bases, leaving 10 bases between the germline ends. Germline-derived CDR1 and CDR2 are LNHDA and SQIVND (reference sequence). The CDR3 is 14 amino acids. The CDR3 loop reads CASSKRAVNEKLFF. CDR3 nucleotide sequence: TGTGCCAGTAGTAAGCGGGCCGTTAATGAAAAACTGTTTTTT.

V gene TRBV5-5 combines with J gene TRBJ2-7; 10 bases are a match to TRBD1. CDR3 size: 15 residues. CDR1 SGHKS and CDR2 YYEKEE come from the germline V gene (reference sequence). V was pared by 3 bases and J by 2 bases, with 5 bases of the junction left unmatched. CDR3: CASSSRDRGPYEQYF. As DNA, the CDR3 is TGTGCCAGCAGCTCCCGGGACAGGGGTCCCTACGAGCAGTACTTC. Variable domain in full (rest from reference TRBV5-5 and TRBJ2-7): DAGVTQSPTHLIKTRGQQVTLRCSPISGHKSVSWYQQVLGQGPQFIFQYYEKEERGRGNFPDRFSARQFPNYSSELNVNALLLGDSALYLCASSSRDRGPYEQYFGPGTRLTVT.